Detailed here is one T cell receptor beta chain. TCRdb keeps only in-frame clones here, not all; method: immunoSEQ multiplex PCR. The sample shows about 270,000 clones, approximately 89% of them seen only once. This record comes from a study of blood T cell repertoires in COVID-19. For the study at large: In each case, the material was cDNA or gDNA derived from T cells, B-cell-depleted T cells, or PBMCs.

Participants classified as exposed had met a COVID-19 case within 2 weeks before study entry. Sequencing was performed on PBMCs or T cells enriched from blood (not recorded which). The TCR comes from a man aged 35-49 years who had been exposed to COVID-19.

CDR3 bases: TGCCCACGGGGAGGGCTTGCGACTCAATACCAAGAGACCCAGTACTTC. This gives the protein CPRGGLATQYQETQYF. V usage is TRBV10-1 and J usage is TRBJ2-5; TRBD2 matches at 7 bases. Germline CDR1 WNHNN, CDR2 SYGVQD (reference sequence). There are 16 residues in the CDR3.